These 24 T cell receptor beta chains share one sample of origin, sequenced in a study of regulatory T cells in long-lasting Graves disease. The time point was: newly diagnosed GD, antithyroid drugs for less than 3 months. Generation of the TCR library employed RNA extracted from PBMCs. Building of the TCR beta libraries involved iRepertoire HTBI primers and Arm-PCR of CDR3 regions. TCRdb fed the multiplex PCR reads into MiXCR, producing one record per CDR3 protein. The table includes about 610,000 distinct CDR3 sequences, roughly 16% detected once. In addition, the sample was reused for a study of T cells in Graves' hyperthyroidism and ophthalmopathy.

The material sequenced was peripheral blood mononuclear cells (PBMCs), taken at new diagnosis, from a patient treated with antithyroid drugs. Receptors originate from a man between 18 and 35 years old with Graves disease.

This chain joins TRBV24-1 and TRBJ2-1; 7 positions agree with TRBD2. Trimming cost V 5 bases and J 10 bases; bases outside gene matches: 4. Germline CDR1 KGHDR, CDR2 SFDVKD. The CDR3 consists of 12 residues. The CDR3, as DNA: TGTGCCACCAGTGCTACTAGCGTCGAGCAGTTCTTC. The encoded protein is CATSATSVEQFF.

This sequence joins TRBV18 and TRBJ2-3; TRBD2 matches at 9 bases. The length of the CDR3 is 15 residues. Germline values: CDR1 KGHSH, CDR2 LQKENI. The ends lost 0 bases at V and 3 bases at J; junction bases unmatched: 1. CDR3 in DNA: TGTGCCAGCTCACCACCGGCGGGAGGGACAGATACGCAGTATTTT. It translates to CASSPPAGGTDTQYF.

Ten or more counts support this clonotype. This rearrangement joins TRBV11-2 to TRBJ2-7, with D tentatively TRBD2 (6 bases). Germline lookup yields CDR1 SGHAT and CDR2 FQNNGV. V shed 1 base and J shed 0 bases, with 7 bases lying between them. The CDR3 totals 14 residues. CDR3 amino acids: CASSLGDFSYEQYF. In nucleotides, the CDR3 is TGTGCCAGCAGCTTAGGGGACTTCTCCTACGAGCAGTACTTC. Full variable domain (rest looked up from reference TRBV11-2 and TRBJ2-7): EAGVAQSPRYKIIEKRQSVAFWCNPISGHATLYWYQQILGQGPKLLIQFQNNGVVDDSQLPKDRFSAERLKGVDSTLKIQPAKLEDSAVYLCASSLGDFSYEQYFGPGTRLTVT.

This clonotype was seen more than once but under ten times. The rearrangement joins TRBV6-1 to TRBJ1-6; no definite D call. The CDR3 runs 14 residues. With 2 bases removed from V and 10 bases from J, the gap between germline ends came to 12 bases. Germline CDR1 reads MNHNS; CDR2 reads SASEGT. CDR3 residues: CASSETGPESPLHF. The CDR3 nucleotides are TGTGCCAGCAGTGAAACCGGCCCCGAGTCACCCCTCCACTTT.

The chain is built from TRBV19 and TRBJ1-5; 7 nucleotides line up with TRBD1. The V segment lost 6 bases and the J segment 7 bases; nucleotides outside the gene matches: 12. The CDR3 has 15 amino acids. The germline V gene has CDR1 LNHDA and CDR2 SQIVND (reference sequence). The CDR3 is CASSPDRQGPQPQHF. The CDR3 DNA reads as TGTGCCAGTAGCCCCGATCGACAGGGCCCACAGCCCCAGCATTTT.

V gene TRBV7-2 combines with J gene TRBJ2-2; 13 bases fit TRBD2. The germline V gene encodes CDR1 SGHTA and CDR2 FQGNSA. CDR3 length: 19 residues. The V gene end was trimmed by 2 bases and the J gene end by 8 bases; junction bases not matched to a gene: 14. This chain's CDR3 is CASSLTGLAGAMRRGELFF. The CDR3 nucleotides read TGTGCCAGCAGCTTAACAGGACTAGCGGGAGCGATGAGAAGGGGGGAGCTGTTTTTT.

This clonotype was observed many times. This chain links TRBV2 with TRBJ2-1; 7 nucleotides line up with TRBD1. CDR1 is SNHLY, CDR2 FYNNEI, per germline. Trimming at V came to 9 bases and at J to 4 bases, leaving 15 bases not matched to a gene. The CDR3 consists of 16 residues. Written as DNA, the CDR3 is TGTGCCAGACAGGGACAGCCCCACGGACAATACAATGAGCAGTTCTTC. This codes for CARQGQPHGQYNEQFF.

This clonotype was counted many times. The V gene is TRBV5-5, the J gene TRBJ1-1; D ambiguous. The CDR3 has 16 residues. Germline V lookup: CDR1 SGHKS, CDR2 YYEKEE (reference sequence). V was trimmed by 3 bases and J by 3 bases, leaving 18 bases between them. CDR3 sequence: CASSSGPTVGDTEAFF. CDR3 nucleotides: TGTGCCAGCAGCTCCGGACCAACGGTTGGGGACACTGAAGCTTTCTTT.

The genes are TRBV20-1 and TRBJ2-4; tentatively, D is TRBD2 (6 bases). Germline V gene data show CDR1 as DFQATT and CDR2 as SNEGSKA (reference sequence). The V and J ends lost 5 bases and 8 bases respectively, with 16 bases between them. This CDR3 comprises 13 residues. CDR3 sequence reads: CSAPGTSTDIQYF. CDR3 sequence (DNA): TGCAGTGCTCCCGGGACTTCCACGGACATTCAGTACTTC.

This clonotype has more than one count but fewer than ten. V and J are TRBV27 and TRBJ2-5; unclear D gene. The CDR3 spans 14 residues. V was trimmed by 2 bases and J by 5 bases, leaving 12 bases between them. Germline values: CDR1 MNHEY, CDR2 SMNVEV (reference sequence). CDR3 bases: TGTGCCAGCAGTTTAATCCCCCGGGCGGAGACCCAGTACTTC. Translated, it gives CASSLIPRAETQYF.

The V and J genes are TRBV27 and TRBJ2-3; 12 nucleotides agree with TRBD2. The V gene's germline CDR1 is MNHEY and CDR2 SMNVEV (reference sequence). This CDR3 comprises 16 residues. V lost 6 bases to trimming and J lost 8 bases; unmatched junction nucleotides: 12. CDR3 sequence (DNA): TGTGCCAGCAGCCACCGGACTAGCGGGGTCCTCGCTACGCAGTATTTT. It codes for CASSHRTSGVLATQYF.

This clonotype has a handful of counts. The V gene is TRBV2, the J gene TRBJ2-5; 9 positions agree with TRBD2. Germline CDR1 and CDR2: SNHLY and FYNNEI. CDR3 length: 15 amino acids. Unmatched junction bases numbered 6, after V lost 5 bases and J lost 2 bases. CDR3 sequence reads: CASSLAAGGQETQYF. The CDR3, as DNA: TGTGCCAGCAGTCTGGCAGCGGGAGGACAAGAGACCCAGTACTTC.

This clonotype came up many times. The gene calls are TRBV5-5 and TRBJ2-7; TRBD2 matches 16 bases. The CDR3 is 18 amino acids. Per germline, CDR1 SGHKS and CDR2 YYEKEE (reference sequence). With V trimmed by 5 bases and J by 5 bases, 13 bases remained unmatched. The DNA of the CDR3 is TGTGCCAGCAGTCCGGGACTAGCGGGAGGGCCGCTTGCAAACGAGCAGTACTTC. It encodes CASSPGLAGGPLANEQYF.

This clonotype was recorded many times. The DNA of the CDR3 is TGTGCCAGCAGCTTAGTCACGGACGAGCAGTACTTC. As protein: CASSLVTDEQYF. This chain joins TRBV7-2 and TRBJ2-7; D is undetermined. The germline V gene has CDR1 SGHTA and CDR2 FQGNSA. V lost 1 base and J 5 bases, leaving 6 bases between the germline ends. The CDR3 is 12 amino acids.

This chain joins TRBV12-3 or TRBV12-4 and TRBJ2-7; D not certain. This CDR3 has 15 residues. V gave up 6 bases and J gave up 6 bases, with 21 bases separating them. This CDR3 is CASSHHSLSLGEQYF. The CDR3 DNA is TGTGCCAGCAGCCACCATAGCCTCTCCCTCGGCGAGCAGTACTTC.

In this sample, this clonotype turned up a few times. The chain joins TRBV11-1 to TRBJ1-5; D unclear. The V gene lost 5 bases and the J gene lost 5 bases, with 16 bases spanning the gap. There are 15 residues in the CDR3. Germline V gives CDR1 SGHAT, CDR2 FQDESV (reference sequence). As DNA, the CDR3 is TGTGCCAGCAGCCCCTTTGGAGGTGGTTATCAGCCCCAGCATTTT. Encoded protein: CASSPFGGGYQPQHF.

This clonotype was counted at least ten times. The chain uses TRBV20-1 and TRBJ2-5; 8 positions match TRBD1. CDR1 is DFQATT and CDR2 is SNEGSKA in the germline V gene (reference sequence). CDR3 length: 13 residues. V was clipped by 6 bases and J by 1 base; unmatched bases: 4. This CDR3 reads CSADRGPQETQYF. The CDR3 DNA reads as TGCAGTGCCGACAGGGGACCCCAAGAGACCCAGTACTTC.

This rearrangement joins TRBV11-2 to TRBJ2-1, with TRBD1 as a possible D gene (6 bases). CDR3 length equals 17 residues. Trimming shortened V by 0 bases and J by 2 bases, and 14 bases separated the two germline ends. In germline, CDR1 is SGHAT, CDR2 FQNNGV. The CDR3 loop reads CASSLDFEQGTYNEQFF. In DNA, the CDR3 is TGTGCCAGCAGCTTAGATTTTGAACAGGGCACCTACAATGAGCAGTTCTTC.

This clonotype came up a few times. V is TRBV5-1 and J is TRBJ1-4, with TRBD1 identical over 7 bases. The V and J ends lost 1 base and 2 bases, in that order; junction bases with no gene match: 8. The CDR3 is made up of 17 amino acids. Germline CDR1 is SGHRS and CDR2 is YFSETQ. The DNA of the CDR3 is TGCGCCAGCAGCTTGTTATTAGTCAGGGGGACTAATGAAAAACTGTTTTTT. It yields the protein CASSLLLVRGTNEKLFF.

This clonotype was seen more than once but under ten times. The rearrangement uses TRBV12-3 or TRBV12-4 and TRBJ1-2; no clear D gene. The CDR3 consists of 13 residues. Trimming pared 3 bases from V and 6 bases from J, leaving 11 bases between. The CDR3 is CASSFRVIDGYTF. In DNA form, the CDR3 reads TGTGCCAGCAGTTTTCGAGTGATTGATGGCTACACCTTC.

This clonotype has at least ten counts. V usage is TRBV29-1 and J usage is TRBJ2-1, with a tentative D call TRBD2 (5 bases). CDR3 size: 15 residues. Germline V gene sequence: CDR1 SQVTM, CDR2 ANQGSEA. V was clipped by 6 bases and J by 5 bases, with 20 bases between them. CDR3 nucleotide sequence: TGCAGCGTCCTGCGTATGGGTAGCGCAAACAATGAGCAGTTCTTC. This translates into CSVLRMGSANNEQFF.

The J gene is TRBJ1-4, the V gene TRBV14; TRBD1 agrees at 7 bases. This CDR3 spans 16 amino acids. V was clipped by 4 bases and J by 6 bases; unmatched bases: 11. Germline V lookup: CDR1 SGHDN, CDR2 FVKESK. DNA for the CDR3: TGTGCCAGCAGCCCTTTAGGGACAGCTACATATGAAAAACTGTTTTTT. It codes for CASSPLGTATYEKLFF.

This clonotype was picked up a small number of times. Its ends do not fully match the called genes, so a read error is possible. V is TRBV29-1 and J is TRBJ2-1; D possibly matches TRBD1 or TRBD2 (6 bases each). This CDR3 comprises 15 residues. Germline values: CDR1 SQVTM, CDR2 ANQGSEA. The DNA of the CDR3 is TGCAGCGTTGAGCCCCAGGCGGGACAAAACAATGGGCAGTTCTTC. Translated: CSVEPQAGQNNGQFF.

This clonotype has a handful of counts. The chain employs TRBV11-3 and TRBJ2-3; D remains unclear. This CDR3 is built from 13 residues. The ends were cut back, 5 bases at V and 5 bases at J, with 11 bases in the middle. CDR1 and CDR2 (germline): SGHNT, YENEEA. In DNA form, the CDR3 reads TGTGCCAGCAGCCCCAACTGGGGAGATACGCAGTATTTT. Translation: CASSPNWGDTQYF.